This T cell receptor (beta chain) was identified during a study of T cells in Graves' hyperthyroidism and ophthalmopathy. Whole-study context: Peripheral blood was collected at initial diagnosis, before any treatment.

The V end lost 4 bases, the J end lost 0 bases, and 12 bases lay between the germline ends. The CDR3 is 15 residues long. Germline V CDR1 and CDR2: LGHNA, YSLEER. The source material, RNA transcripts, was used to amplify TCR beta CDR3 regions. An initial round of RT-PCR targeting the TCR CDR3 relied on the HTBI primer set. Each CDR3 protein is one row after TCRdb ran MiXCR on the multiplex PCR reads. The table records approximately 200,000 distinct CDR3 sequences, about a sixth of them present only once. Exclusions: uncontrolled infection, other autoimmune disease, pregnancy, lactation. The TCR comes from a man in his forties with Graves' hyperthyroidism. The chain has TRBV4-3 and TRBJ1-1; D possibly corresponds to TRBD1 (6 bases). The source material was blood. CDR3 region: CASSLGGVMNTEAFF. The CDR3 region has the DNA TGCGCCAGCAGCCTAGGGGGGGTTATGAACACTGAAGCTTTCTTT.